The entry below describes one T cell receptor (beta chain). What it binds is unknown. A much larger clone is a single base away; this may be a read error. TCRdb independently ran MiXCR on the 5' RACE reads; one entry per CDR3 protein. The sample consists of 35,000 to 45,000 distinct CDR3 sequences, more than 20% of them appearing once. Study results and limitations: Whole repertoires were not studied in the larger cohort, only one V-J beta rearrangement. The TCR gene usage of tumor memory CD4+ T cells clustered together with blood and lymph node memory CD4+ cells and with lymph node naive CD4+ cells.

Tregs were sorted as CD4+CD25+CD127-/low cells. The sequence came from a female donor with breast cancer. Sample: Tregs sorted from a lymph node.

Written as DNA, the CDR3 is TGTGCCAGCAGTTCCATCGGGACTAACGGGACTCACACCGGGGAGCTGTTTTTT. It translates to CASSSIGTNGTHTGELFF. This chain joins TRBV27 and TRBJ2-2, with 7 positions matching TRBD2. Germline CDR1 is MNHEY and CDR2 is SMNVEV (reference sequence). The CDR3 sequence is 18 residues long. The V segment lost 4 bases and the J segment 3 bases; nucleotides outside the gene matches: 14.